One sample yielded the 21 T cell receptor beta chains listed below, sequenced in a study of blood T cells in healthy people across ages. Alongside a J-beta primer mix, a sample-barcoded 5' primer served in a second PCR lasting roughly 6 to 11 cycles. TCRdb called the 5' RACE reads again in MiXCR, with one record for every CDR3 protein. The data contain under 800,000 distinct CDR3 sequences, about 21% of them singletons. The sample taken for sequencing was blood. The source of these receptors is a man in his 70s in good health.

V and J are TRBV29-1 and TRBJ2-5, with D perhaps matching TRBD1 (5 bases). Germline-derived CDR1 and CDR2 are SQVTM and ANQGSEA. Trimming left V 7 bases short and J 4 bases short, with 13 bases between. CDR3 length: 12 amino acids. The CDR3: CSARVPVETQYF. CDR3 nucleotides: TGCAGCGCCAGGGTTCCGGTAGAGACCCAGTACTTC.

This rearrangement joins TRBV5-1 to TRBJ1-2; tentatively, D is TRBD1 (5 bases). The ends were cut back, 0 bases at V and 4 bases at J, with 16 bases in the middle. Per the germline V gene, CDR1 is SGHRS and CDR2 is YFSETQ. This CDR3 contains 16 residues. CDR3 DNA: TGCGCCAGCAGCTTGGAGGGACGGTCTTTAGGCTATGGCTACACCTTC. Protein product: CASSLEGRSLGYGYTF.

There are a few counts of this clonotype. The V call is TRBV2, the J call TRBJ1-5, with a weak D call TRBD1 (5 bases). Per the germline V gene, CDR1 is SNHLY and CDR2 is FYNNEI. This CDR3 is built from 13 residues. V was trimmed by 2 bases and J by 7 bases, leaving 9 bases between them. CDR3 nucleotide sequence: TGTGCCAGCAGTGAATTTGGGGGACAGCCCCAGCATTTT. Encoded protein: CASSEFGGQPQHF.

The CDR3 loop is CSASSQREVEQYF. The CDR3 DNA is TGCAGTGCTAGCTCCCAGCGGGAGGTTGAGCAGTACTTC. The chain uses TRBV20-1 and TRBJ2-7; 9 nucleotides align to TRBD2. The V gene's germline CDR1 is DFQATT and CDR2 SNEGSKA (reference sequence). J gave up 7 bases and V 3 bases, and 7 bases lay outside the gene matches. The CDR3 is made up of 13 amino acids.

This clonotype was counted only a few times. CDR3 bases: TGCAGCTCAGGAAACGGGCCCCAAGAGACCCAGTACTTC. Protein product: CSSGNGPQETQYF. The chain is built from TRBV29-1 and TRBJ2-5; D not certain. In germline, CDR1 is SQVTM, CDR2 ANQGSEA. This CDR3 comprises 13 residues. V lost 8 bases to trimming and J lost 1 base, with 14 bases between them.

In its sample, this clonotype was seen a few times. V usage is TRBV14 and J usage is TRBJ2-7, with D maybe TRBD2 (5 bases). The V end lost 5 bases, the J end lost 2 bases, and 13 bases lay between the germline ends. CDR3 length: 14 amino acids. Germline CDR1 SGHDN, CDR2 FVKESK. The CDR3 DNA follows: TGTGCCAGCAGCGAGGGTCGAGTGACCTACGAGCAGTACTTC. Encoded protein: CASSEGRVTYEQYF.

This clonotype was counted between two and nine times. This sequence joins TRBV7-2 and TRBJ1-4, with unresolved D. CDR1 SGHTA and CDR2 FQGNSA come from the germline V gene. V was trimmed by 5 bases and J by 6 bases, leaving 10 bases between them. The CDR3 sequence is 13 residues long. In nucleotides, the CDR3 is TGTGCCAGCAGCGCTATGGTTGATGAAAAACTGTTTTTT. Translated: CASSAMVDEKLFF.

This clonotype was counted only a few times. The gene calls are TRBV5-1 and TRBJ1-4; D uncertain. Trimming shortened V by 5 bases and J by 0 bases, and 14 bases separated the two germline ends. Germline assignment: CDR1 SGHRS and CDR2 YFSETQ. The length of the CDR3 is 16 residues. The CDR3 nucleotides read TGCGCCAGCAGATTTCTCTCTGGGACAACTAATGAAAAACTGTTTTTT. Its protein product is CASRFLSGTTNEKLFF.

The chain links TRBV30 to TRBJ2-1; 7 nucleotides agree with TRBD1. The CDR3 covers 10 residues. The trim removed 5 bases at V and 14 bases at J, leaving 6 bases unmatched. Germline values: CDR1 GTSNPN, CDR2 SVGIG (reference sequence). The CDR3 DNA is TGTGCCTGGGGACAGGAAATAGAGTTCTTC. Its translation is CAWGQEIEFF.

This chain joins TRBV4-2 and TRBJ2-7, with D perhaps TRBD2 (5 bases). Looked up from germline, CDR1 is LGHNA and CDR2 is YNFKEQ. This CDR3 has 16 amino acids. Trimming shortened V by 2 bases and J by 5 bases, and 19 bases separated the two germline ends. This CDR3 is CASSQPPSAAAHEQYF. CDR3 sequence (DNA): TGTGCCAGCAGCCAACCACCTTCGGCAGCGGCCCACGAGCAGTACTTC.

This clonotype was counted between two and nine times. The V gene is TRBV7-2, the J gene TRBJ2-7; D remains unclear. V dropped 1 base and J dropped 6 bases, with 13 bases sitting between them. In germline, CDR1 is SGHTA, CDR2 FQGNSA. This CDR3 is built from 14 residues. The chain's CDR3 is CASSLGGAISEQYF. The CDR3, as DNA: TGTGCCAGCAGCTTAGGTGGTGCGATTTCCGAGCAGTACTTC.

The table lists this clonotype with a few counts. The chain uses TRBV6-6 and TRBJ1-2; tentatively, D is TRBD1 (6 bases). Germline CDR1 reads MNHNY; CDR2 reads SVGAGI (reference sequence). V gave up 1 base and J gave up 2 bases, with 11 bases separating them. CDR3 length: 15 residues. In nucleotides, the CDR3 is TGTGCCAGCAGTTACTTTGTGGGGGCGAACTATGGCTACACCTTC. Protein: CASSYFVGANYGYTF.

This clonotype was recorded at least ten times. V gene TRBV24-1 combines with J gene TRBJ2-3; no reliable D call. Germline V lookup: CDR1 KGHDR, CDR2 SFDVKD. V was shortened by 2 bases and J by 3 bases, with 2 bases between the two germline ends. The CDR3 loop spans 12 amino acids. Written as DNA, the CDR3 is TGTGCCACCAGTGATTCTACAGATACGCAGTATTTT. This translates into CATSDSTDTQYF.

This clonotype was seen more than once but under ten times. This chain uses TRBV5-5 with TRBJ1-4; possibly TRBD1 for D (6 bases). Germline CDR1 and CDR2: SGHKS and YYEKEE (reference sequence). The CDR3 length is 17 residues. V gave up 8 bases and J gave up 5 bases, with 25 bases separating them. CDR3 residues: CASIRGVPGTVNEKLFF. CDR3 DNA: TGTGCCAGTATAAGGGGGGTTCCCGGGACGGTGAATGAAAAACTGTTTTTT.

Concerning this clonotype: A junction boundary mismatches the germline segment, possibly from a read error. CDR3 sequence (DNA): TGTGCCGGCAGTTTAGCAGGGGGAAATCAGCCCCAGCATTTT. It is translated as CAGSLAGGNQPQHF. The V call is TRBV28, the J call TRBJ1-5; 7 bases line up with TRBD1. This CDR3 has 14 amino acids. Germline V gene lookup returns CDR1 MDHEN and CDR2 SYDVKM. The full variable domain, its missing parts supplied by reference TRBV28 and TRBJ1-5, is DVKVTQSSRYLVKRTGEKVFLECVQDMDHENMFWYRQDPGLGLRLIYFSYDVKMKEKGDIPEGYSVSREKKERFSLILESASTNQTSMYLCAGSLAGGNQPQHFGDGTRLSIL.

This clonotype was picked up a small number of times. The chain links TRBV7-2 to TRBJ2-7, with 8 nucleotides matching TRBD1. The length of the CDR3 is 14 residues. The junction had 7 bases not matched to a gene; V was cut back by 3 bases and J by 6 bases. Germline CDR1 SGHTA, CDR2 FQGNSA. CDR3 in DNA: TGTGCCAGCAGCTTGGGCAGGGGGCGAACCGAGCAGTACTTC. It encodes CASSLGRGRTEQYF.

The chain carries TRBV30 and TRBJ2-3; D perhaps matches TRBD2 (5 bases). The length of the CDR3 is 16 residues. Germline CDR1 is GTSNPN and CDR2 is SVGIG (reference sequence). The V gene lost 7 bases and the J gene lost 3 bases, with 23 bases spanning the gap. Here the CDR3 reads CASKPRAAETTDTQYF. The CDR3 region has the DNA TGTGCCTCGAAACCGCGGGCGGCAGAAACTACAGATACGCAGTATTTT.

This clonotype was counted many times. The chain employs TRBV2 and TRBJ2-7; D ambiguous. The germline V gene encodes CDR1 SNHLY and CDR2 FYNNEI. CDR3 size: 12 residues. The V end was cut by 8 bases, the J end by 4 bases, with 12 bases between. The CDR3: CASEQDGYEQYF. The DNA for the CDR3 is TGTGCCAGCGAGCAGGACGGGTACGAGCAGTACTTC. Full variable domain (remainder filled in from reference TRBV2 and TRBJ2-7): EPEVTQTPSHQVTQMGQEVILRCVPISNHLYFYWYRQILGQKVEFLVSFYNNEISEKSEIFDDQFSVERPDGSNFTLKIRSTKLEDSAMYFCASEQDGYEQYFGPGTRLTVT.

The chain recombines TRBV11-2 with TRBJ2-7; TRBD1 matches 8 bases. Trimming removed 0 bases from V and 2 bases from J; junction bases left unmatched: 0. In germline, CDR1 is SGHAT, CDR2 FQNNGV. CDR3 size: 14 residues. This CDR3 is CASSLEGQAYEQYF. The CDR3 DNA sequence: TGTGCCAGCAGCTTAGAGGGACAGGCCTACGAGCAGTACTTC.

This chain links TRBV13 with TRBJ1-2; D is uncertain. Trimming stripped 4 bases from V and 7 bases from J, with 13 bases between. The germline V gene has CDR1 PRHDT and CDR2 FYEKMQ (reference sequence). The CDR3 runs 13 residues. Here the CDR3 reads CASSSLVSGGYTF. DNA of the CDR3: TGTGCCAGCAGCTCACTTGTTAGTGGTGGCTACACCTTC.

V is TRBV11-2 and J is TRBJ2-4, with TRBD2 as a possible D gene (6 bases). The germline V gene has CDR1 SGHAT and CDR2 FQNNGV. This CDR3 is built from 15 residues. V lost 3 bases and J lost 8, with 17 bases in between. CDR3 DNA: TGTGCCAGCAGCTTGGACGGGAGTAGGTTGGACATTCAGTACTTC. Translation gives CASSLDGSRLDIQYF.